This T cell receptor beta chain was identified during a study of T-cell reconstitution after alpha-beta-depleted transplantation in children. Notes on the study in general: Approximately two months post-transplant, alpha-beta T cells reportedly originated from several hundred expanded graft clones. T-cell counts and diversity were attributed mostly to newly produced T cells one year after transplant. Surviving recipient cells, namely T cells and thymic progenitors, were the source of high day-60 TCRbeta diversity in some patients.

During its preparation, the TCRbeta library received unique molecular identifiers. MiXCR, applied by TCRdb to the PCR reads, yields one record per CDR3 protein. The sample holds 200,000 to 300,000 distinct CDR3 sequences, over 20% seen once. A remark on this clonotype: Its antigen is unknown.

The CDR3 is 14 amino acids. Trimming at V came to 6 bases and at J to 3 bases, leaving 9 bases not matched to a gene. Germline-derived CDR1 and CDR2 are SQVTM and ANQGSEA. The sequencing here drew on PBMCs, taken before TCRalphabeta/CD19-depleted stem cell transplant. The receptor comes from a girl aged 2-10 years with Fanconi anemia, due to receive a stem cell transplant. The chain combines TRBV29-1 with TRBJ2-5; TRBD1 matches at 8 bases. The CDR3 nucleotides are TGCAGCGTGGCCAGACAGGGGCGGGAAGAGACCCAGTACTTC. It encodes CSVARQGREETQYF.